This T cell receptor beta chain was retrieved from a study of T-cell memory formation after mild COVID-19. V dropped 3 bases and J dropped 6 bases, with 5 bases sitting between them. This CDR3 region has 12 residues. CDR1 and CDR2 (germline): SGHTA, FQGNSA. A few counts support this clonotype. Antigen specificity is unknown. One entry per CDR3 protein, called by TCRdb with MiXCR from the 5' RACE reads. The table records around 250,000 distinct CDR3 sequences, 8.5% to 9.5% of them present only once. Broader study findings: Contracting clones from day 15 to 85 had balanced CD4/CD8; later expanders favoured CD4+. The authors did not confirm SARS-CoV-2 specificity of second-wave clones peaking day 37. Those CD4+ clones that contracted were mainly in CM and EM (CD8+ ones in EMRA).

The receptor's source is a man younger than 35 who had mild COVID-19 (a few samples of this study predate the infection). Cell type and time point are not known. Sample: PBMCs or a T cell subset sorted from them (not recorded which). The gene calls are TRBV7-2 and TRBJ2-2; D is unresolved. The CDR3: CASSFFSGELFF. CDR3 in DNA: TGTGCCAGCAGCTTCTTCTCCGGGGAGCTGTTTTTT.